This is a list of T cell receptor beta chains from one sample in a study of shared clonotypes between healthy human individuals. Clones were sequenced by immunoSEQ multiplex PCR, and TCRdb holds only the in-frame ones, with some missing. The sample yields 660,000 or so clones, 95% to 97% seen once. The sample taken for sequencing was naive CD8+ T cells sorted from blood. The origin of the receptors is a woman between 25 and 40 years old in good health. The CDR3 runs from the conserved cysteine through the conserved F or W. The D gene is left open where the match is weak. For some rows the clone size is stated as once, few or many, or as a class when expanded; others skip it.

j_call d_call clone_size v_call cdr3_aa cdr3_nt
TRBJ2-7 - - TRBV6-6 CASGSPTEQYF TGTGCCAGCGGGAGCCCAACGGAGCAGTACTTC
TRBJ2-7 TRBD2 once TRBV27 CASSLLVAGGFHEQYF TGTGCCAGCAGTTTATTAGTAGCGGGAGGCTTTCACGAGCAGTACTTC
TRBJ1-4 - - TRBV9 CASSLGGTNEKLFF TGTGCCAGCAGCCTAGGGGGGACTAATGAAAAACTGTTTTTT
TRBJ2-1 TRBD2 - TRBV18 CASSPPRGGRLSYNEQFF TGTGCCAGCTCACCACCCCGTGGCGGGAGACTGTCCTACAATGAGCAGTTCTTC
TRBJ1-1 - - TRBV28 CASSPRVSEAFF TGTGCCAGCAGTCCAAGGGTCTCGGAAGCTTTCTTT
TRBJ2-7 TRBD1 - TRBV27 CASSLTGVPYEQYF TGTGCCAGCAGTCTTACAGGGGTACCCTACGAGCAGTACTTC
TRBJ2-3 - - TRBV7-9 CASSPQTITDTQYF TGTGCCAGCAGCCCTCAGACTATAACAGATACGCAGTATTTT
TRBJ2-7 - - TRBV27 CASSLRPPWEQYF TGTGCCAGCAGTTTAAGGCCCCCGTGGGAGCAGTACTTC
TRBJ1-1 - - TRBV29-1 CSVDDPRALSESTEAFF TGCAGCGTTGATGATCCCAGGGCCCTCTCGGAATCCACTGAAGCTTTCTTT
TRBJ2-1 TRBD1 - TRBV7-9 CASSRSSGGTYNEQFF TGTGCCAGCAGCCGGTCCTCAGGGGGTACCTACAATGAGCAGTTCTTC
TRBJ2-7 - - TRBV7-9 CASSPQGLNSYEQYF TGTGCCAGCAGCCCACAGGGTCTTAACTCCTACGAGCAGTACTTC
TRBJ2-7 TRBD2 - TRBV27 CASSGGESSYEQYF TGTGCCAGCTCGGGAGGGGAGAGCTCCTACGAGCAGTACTTC
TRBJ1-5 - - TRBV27 CASRLYSNQPQHF TGTGCCAGCAGGCTTTATAGCAATCAGCCCCAGCATTTT
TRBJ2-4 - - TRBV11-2 CASSPRSLAKNIQYF TGTGCCAGCAGCCCTAGGTCACTAGCCAAAAACATTCAGTACTTC
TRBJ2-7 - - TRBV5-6 CASSLPVRSPLVDDEQYF TGTGCCAGCAGCTTGCCAGTCAGGAGCCCCTTGGTAGATGACGAGCAGTACTTC
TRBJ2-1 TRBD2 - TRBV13 CASSSKTSGDNNEQFF TGTGCCAGCAGCTCAAAGACTAGCGGGGATAACAATGAGCAGTTCTTC
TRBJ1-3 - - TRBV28 CASRPAGEGNTIYF TGTGCCAGCAGGCCCGCGGGAGAGGGAAACACCATATATTTT
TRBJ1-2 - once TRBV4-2 CASSRPEAVHYGYTF TGTGCCAGCAGCCGACCCGAGGCAGTGCACTATGGCTACACCTTC
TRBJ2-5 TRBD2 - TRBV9 CASGEGVSETQYF TGTGCCAGCGGGGAGGGAGTGTCAGAGACCCAGTACTTC
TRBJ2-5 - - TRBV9 CASSVGQFDQETQYF TGTGCCAGCAGCGTAGGTCAATTTGACCAAGAGACCCAGTACTTC
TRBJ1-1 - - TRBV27 CASSLSSGGDTEAFF TGTGCCAGCAGTTTATCGTCAGGAGGCGACACTGAAGCTTTCTTT
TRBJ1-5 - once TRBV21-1 CASSIHVGVLGQPQHF TGTGCCAGCAGCATCCATGTGGGGGTTTTAGGTCAGCCCCAGCATTTT
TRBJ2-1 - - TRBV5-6 CASSSLDNEQFF TGTGCCAGCAGCTCCCTGGACAATGAGCAGTTCTTC
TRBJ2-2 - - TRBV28 CASSSSVGGELFF TGTGCCAGCAGTTCTAGCGTCGGCGGGGAGCTGTTTTTT
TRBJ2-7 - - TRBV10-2 CATHEGRVDYEQYF TGCGCCACGCACGAGGGCCGCGTTGACTACGAGCAGTACTTC
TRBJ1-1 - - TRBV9 CASSDDGNMNTEAFF TGTGCCAGCAGCGACGACGGTAACATGAACACTGAAGCTTTCTTT
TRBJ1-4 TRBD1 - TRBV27 CASTRTGGREKLFF TGTGCCAGCACCAGGACAGGAGGGCGCGAAAAACTGTTTTTT